This T cell receptor (beta chain) stems from a study of T cell responses to AZD1222 COVID-19 vaccine. Clones were sequenced by immunoSEQ multiplex PCR, and TCRdb holds only the in-frame ones, with some missing. The table shows roughly 140,000 clones, with about nine tenths occurring only once. This CDR3 has 13 residues. Germline CDR1 and CDR2: SQVTM and ANQGSEA. Trimming stripped 5 bases from V and 0 bases from J, with 10 bases between. The specimen comprised peripheral blood, sampled on day 0 of AZD1222 vaccination. This TCR derives from an adult in good health. This chain links TRBV29-1 with TRBJ2-5; no definite D call. This CDR3 is CSVSQSYQETQYF. CDR3 in DNA: TGCAGCGTTTCACAATCGTACCAAGAGACCCAGTACTTC.